This is a list of T cell receptor beta chains from one sample in a study of Graves' ophthalmopathy and Graves' hyperthyroidism. In TCRdb, the multiplex PCR reads were re-called with MiXCR into one record per CDR3 protein. Seen here are about 620,000 distinct CDR3 sequences, about a fifth observed once, and the top ten hold roughly 6.9%. What was sequenced was peripheral blood. These receptors came from a young woman with stable Graves' hyperthyroidism. Some clones in this sample may be carry-over from other donors' samples. The CDR3 runs from the conserved cysteine through the conserved F or W. A D gene is named only where the DNA matches it firmly. Size tells how often a clone was seen (once, few, many) or the class of an expanded clone, and some rows leave it out.

>NA|TRBJ1-2|NA|TRBV11-3
CASSPGGVYYGYTF
TGTGCCAGCAGCCCCGGCGGGGTCTACTATGGCTACACCTTC
>NA|TRBJ1-1|TRBD1|TRBV30
CAWLRQGPHTEAFF
TGTGCCTGGTTGCGACAGGGCCCGCACACTGAAGCTTTCTTT
>many|TRBJ1-2|NA|TRBV20-1
CSARDWGRSGYGYTF
TGCAGTGCTAGAGATTGGGGACGGTCAGGCTATGGCTACACCTTC
>many|TRBJ2-7|NA|TRBV13
CASSLGVLGRDYEQYF
TGTGCCAGCAGCTTAGGGGTTCTGGGAAGGGACTACGAGCAGTACTTC
>NA|TRBJ2-7|TRBD2|TRBV12-3/TRBV12-4
CASTIGGLGKYEQYF
TGTGCCAGCACCATTGGAGGACTAGGGAAATACGAGCAGTACTTC
>NA|TRBJ1-5|NA|TRBV5-1
CASSLKGGPHQPQHF
TGCGCCAGCAGCTTGAAGGGGGGGCCGCATCAGCCCCAGCATTTT
>many|TRBJ1-1|NA|TRBV6-5
CASSYRAYTEAFF
TGTGCCAGCAGTTACAGGGCCTACACTGAAGCTTTCTTT
>many|TRBJ1-5|TRBD1|TRBV7-6
CASSMTGQGTYQPQHF
TGTGCCAGCAGCATGACAGGACAGGGGACATATCAGCCCCAGCATTTT
>many|TRBJ1-1|NA|TRBV12-3/TRBV12-4
CASSFARAAVEAFF
TGTGCCAGCAGTTTTGCTCGGGCCGCGGTTGAAGCTTTCTTT
>many|TRBJ2-7|TRBD2|TRBV20-1
CSATRGGLAGGREQYF
TGCAGTGCTACCCGAGGGGGTCTAGCGGGAGGACGGGAGCAGTACTTC
>many|TRBJ2-7|NA|TRBV6-1
CASSPWGAYEQYF
TGTGCCAGCAGCCCCTGGGGCGCCTACGAGCAGTACTTC
>many|TRBJ2-2|NA|TRBV2
CASSFQSTNTGELFF
TGTGCCAGCAGTTTTCAGAGCACGAACACCGGGGAGCTGTTTTTT
>NA|TRBJ2-5|TRBD2|TRBV7-7
CASSLAAGAPETQYF
TGTGCCAGCAGCTTAGCAGCGGGGGCCCCCGAGACCCAGTACTTC
>many|TRBJ2-7|NA|TRBV12-3/TRBV12-4
CASSLQVSYEQYF
TGTGCCAGCAGCTTGCAAGTCTCCTACGAGCAGTACTTC
>many|TRBJ1-2|NA|TRBV30
CAWSVGFGYTF
TGTGCCTGGAGTGTAGGGTTTGGCTACACCTTC
>NA|TRBJ2-4|TRBD2|TRBV12-3/TRBV12-4
CASSAARGGVLYIKYF
TGTGCCAGCAGCGCCGCGCGGGGGGGCGTATTGTACATTAAGTACTTC
>many|TRBJ1-1|NA|TRBV12-3/TRBV12-4
CASSAKRLSEAFF
TGTGCCAGCAGCGCTAAGCGTCTGTCTGAAGCTTTCTTT
>once|TRBJ2-7|TRBD1|TRBV7-2
CASSSQTGITYEQYF
TGTGCCAGCAGCTCCCAGACAGGGATTACCTACGAGCAGTACTTC
>many|TRBJ2-2|NA|TRBV6-5
CASSNRDTYTGELFF
TGTGCCAGCAGTAACCGGGACACTTACACCGGGGAGCTGTTTTTT
>many|TRBJ1-2|TRBD1|TRBV12-3/TRBV12-4
CASSRDRAYGYTF
TGTGCCAGCAGTCGAGACAGGGCCTATGGCTACACCTTC
>NA|TRBJ1-6|TRBD1|TRBV2
CATTRTGTGGSPLHF
TGTGCCACCACTCGGACCGGGACAGGGGGCTCACCCCTCCACTTT
>many|TRBJ2-2|NA|TRBV29-1
CSVPREPNTGELFF
TGCAGCGTACCTCGTGAGCCGAACACCGGGGAGCTGTTTTTT
>NA|TRBJ1-6|NA|TRBV6-1
CASSEMVGHSPLHF
TGTGCCAGCAGTGAAATGGTTGGGCATTCACCCCTCCACTTT
>many|TRBJ2-5|TRBD2|TRBV12-3/TRBV12-4
CASSLGPTGGETQYF
TGTGCCAGCAGTTTGGGGCCGACGGGAGGGGAGACCCAGTACTTC
>many|TRBJ2-2|TRBD1|TRBV20-1
CSAQPTGTGGSGELFF
TGCAGTGCTCAGCCTACCGGGACAGGGGGCTCCGGGGAGCTGTTTTTT
>NA|TRBJ1-5|TRBD1|TRBV28
CASSYTGGANQPQHF
TGTGCCAGCAGTTACACAGGGGGCGCGAATCAGCCCCAGCATTTT
>NA|TRBJ2-7|TRBD2|TRBV20-1
CSANPITVQREIDEQYF
TGCAGTGCTAACCCCATTACGGTCCAGCGGGAGATCGACGAGCAGTACTTC
>NA|TRBJ2-2|NA|TRBV6-1
CASSKAANTGELFF
TGTGCCAGCAGTAAAGCGGCGAACACCGGGGAGCTGTTTTTT
>many|TRBJ2-7|NA|TRBV4-1
CASSQVPPVGYSSYEQYF
TGCGCCAGCAGCCAGGTCCCCCCGGTGGGATATAGCTCCTACGAGCAGTACTTC
>many|TRBJ2-2|NA|TRBV10-1
CASSEAYSTGELFF
TGCGCCAGCAGTGAGGCCTACAGCACCGGGGAGCTGTTTTTT
>many|TRBJ2-5|NA|TRBV10-3
CAISDGLLETQYF
TGTGCCATCAGTGATGGGCTCCTAGAGACCCAGTACTTC
>many|TRBJ2-7|TRBD1|TRBV6-1
CASSAPGQGMGEQYF
TGTGCCAGCAGCGCCCCGGGACAGGGCATGGGCGAGCAGTACTTC
>many|TRBJ2-7|NA|TRBV7-3
CASLRQIIRMSSYEQYF
TGTGCCAGCCTGAGACAAATTATCCGAATGAGCTCCTACGAGCAGTACTTC
>many|TRBJ2-7|TRBD2|TRBV27
CASSLPPPAGFAYEQYF
TGTGCCAGCAGTCTCCCCCCGCCAGCGGGGTTCGCCTACGAGCAGTACTTC
>many|TRBJ1-1|NA|TRBV7-8
CASSLFRAAEAFF
TGTGCCAGCAGCTTATTCAGGGCGGCTGAAGCTTTCTTT
>many|TRBJ2-7|TRBD1|TRBV7-8
CASSLDRGPLYEQYF
TGTGCCAGCAGCTTAGACAGGGGACCTCTCTACGAGCAGTACTTC
>NA|TRBJ2-2|NA|TRBV7-2
CASRRPGATGELFF
TGTGCCAGCAGAAGACCAGGGGCGACCGGGGAGCTGTTTTTT
>NA|TRBJ2-2|NA|TRBV5-1
CASSLRGGAKNTEELFF
TGCGCCAGCAGCTTGCGTGGGGGGGCAAAGAACACCGAGGAGCTGTTTTTT
>few|TRBJ2-5|NA|TRBV12-3/TRBV12-4
CASRPGAAETQYF
TGTGCCAGCAGGCCAGGGGCGGCAGAGACCCAGTACTTC
>many|TRBJ2-5|TRBD1|TRBV6-1
CASSRKVAGGEKETQYF
TGTGCCAGCAGTCGGAAGGTAGCAGGGGGCGAGAAGGAGACCCAGTACTTC
>many|TRBJ2-5|TRBD2|TRBV20-1
CSASTGTTGRAQYF
TGCAGTGCTTCCACCGGGACGACTGGGAGGGCCCAGTACTTC
>NA|TRBJ2-5|TRBD1|TRBV7-9
CASSVGQGGQETQYF
TGTGCCAGCAGCGTGGGACAGGGGGGCCAAGAGACCCAGTACTTC
>few|TRBJ1-6|TRBD1|TRBV5-1
CASSWDRGGPLHF
TGCGCCAGCAGCTGGGACAGGGGAGGACCCCTCCACTTT
>many|TRBJ2-7|NA|TRBV5-1
CASSPRTAITYEQYF
TGCGCCAGCAGCCCTCGGACAGCAATTACCTACGAGCAGTACTTC
>NA|TRBJ2-2|TRBD2|TRBV7-8
CASSPRTSNTGELFF
TGTGCCAGCAGCCCCCGGACTAGCAACACCGGGGAGCTGTTTTTT
>NA|TRBJ1-1|TRBD1|TRBV14
CASSQQSFTGAHVLDTEAFF
TGTGCCAGCAGCCAGCAAAGTTTTACAGGGGCTCATGTTTTAGACACTGAAGCTTTCTTT
>NA|TRBJ2-5|TRBD2|TRBV6-1
CASSPSSGDKETQYF
TGTGCCAGCAGTCCTTCTAGCGGGGATAAAGAGACCCAGTACTTC
>few|TRBJ1-5|NA|TRBV6-2/TRBV6-3
CASSTPGSNQPQHF
TGTGCCAGCAGTACCCCAGGGAGCAATCAGCCCCAGCATTTT
>NA|TRBJ2-5|NA|TRBV20-1
CSASDNNRETQYF
TGCAGTGCTAGCGACAATAACCGGGAGACCCAGTACTTC
>few|TRBJ2-7|NA|TRBV4-1
CASSQDGLAYEQYF
TGCGCCAGCAGCCAAGATGGGCTAGCCTACGAGCAGTACTTC
>few|TRBJ2-7|NA|TRBV11-1
CASSARQGEKGASEQYF
TGTGCCAGCAGCGCCCGGCAGGGTGAGAAAGGAGCGAGCGAGCAGTACTTC
>NA|TRBJ2-2|NA|TRBV27
CASSLGAVTGKLFF
TGTGCCAGCAGTTTAGGTGCAGTCACCGGGAAGCTGTTTTTT
>many|TRBJ1-6|NA|TRBV7-6
CASSLEYGGNSPLHF
TGTGCCAGCAGCTTAGAATATGGGGGTAATTCACCCCTCCACTTT
>many|TRBJ1-5|TRBD1|TRBV20-1
CSATDRGQPQHF
TGCAGTGCTACCGACAGGGGGCAGCCCCAGCATTTT
>few|TRBJ2-7|TRBD2|TRBV28
CASKFLAGGPGSYEQYF
TGTGCCAGCAAGTTCCTAGCGGGAGGGCCTGGGTCCTACGAGCAGTACTTC
>many|TRBJ1-3|NA|TRBV6-1
CVSSGRQSSGNTIYF
TGTGTCAGCAGTGGCCGACAGAGCTCTGGAAACACCATATATTTT
>many|TRBJ1-5|TRBD1|TRBV19
CASSPTGQGYQPQHF
TGTGCCAGTAGCCCAACAGGACAGGGGTATCAGCCCCAGCATTTT